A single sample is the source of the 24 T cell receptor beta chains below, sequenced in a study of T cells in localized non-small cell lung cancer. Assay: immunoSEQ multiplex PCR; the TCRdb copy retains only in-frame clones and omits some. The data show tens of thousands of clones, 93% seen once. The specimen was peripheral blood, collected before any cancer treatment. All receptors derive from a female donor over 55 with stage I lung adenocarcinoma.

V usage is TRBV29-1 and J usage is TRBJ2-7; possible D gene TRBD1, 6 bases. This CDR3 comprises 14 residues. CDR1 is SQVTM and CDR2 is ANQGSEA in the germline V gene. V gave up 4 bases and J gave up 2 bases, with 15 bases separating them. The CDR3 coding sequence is TGCAGCGTTGGACAGGACGGACCTACCTACGAGCAGTACTTC. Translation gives CSVGQDGPTYEQYF.

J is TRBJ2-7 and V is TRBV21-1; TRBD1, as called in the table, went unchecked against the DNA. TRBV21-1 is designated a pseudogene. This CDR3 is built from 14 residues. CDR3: CAKPGQETPYEQYV. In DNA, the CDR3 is TGTGCCAAACCGGGACAGGAAACACCCTACGAGCAGTACGTC.

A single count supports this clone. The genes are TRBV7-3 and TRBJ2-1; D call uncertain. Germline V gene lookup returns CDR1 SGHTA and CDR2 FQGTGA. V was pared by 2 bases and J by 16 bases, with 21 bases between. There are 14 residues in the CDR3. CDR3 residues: CASSLEGLAPDRFF. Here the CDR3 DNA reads TGTGCCAGCAGCTTAGAAGGGTTGGCGCCGGATCGATTCTTC.

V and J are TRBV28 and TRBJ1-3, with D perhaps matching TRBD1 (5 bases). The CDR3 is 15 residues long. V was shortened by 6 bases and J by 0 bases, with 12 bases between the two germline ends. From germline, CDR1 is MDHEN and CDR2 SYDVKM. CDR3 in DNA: TGTGCCAGCAGGAAGACAGCCAACTCTGGAAACACCATATATTTT. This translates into CASRKTANSGNTIYF.

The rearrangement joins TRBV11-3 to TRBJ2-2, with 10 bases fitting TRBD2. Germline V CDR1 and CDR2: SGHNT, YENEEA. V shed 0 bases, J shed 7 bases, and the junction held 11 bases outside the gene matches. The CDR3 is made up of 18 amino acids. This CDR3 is CASSLDEASGRAVGELFF. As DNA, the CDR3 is TGTGCCAGCAGCTTAGATGAAGCCAGCGGGAGGGCGGTCGGGGAGCTGTTTTTT.

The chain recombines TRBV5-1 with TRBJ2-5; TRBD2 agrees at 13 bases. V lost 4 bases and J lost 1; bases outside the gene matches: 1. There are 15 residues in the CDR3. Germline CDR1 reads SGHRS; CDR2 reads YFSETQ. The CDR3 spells CASSRTSGGQETQYF. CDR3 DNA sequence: TGCGCCAGCAGCAGGACTAGCGGGGGCCAAGAGACCCAGTACTTC.

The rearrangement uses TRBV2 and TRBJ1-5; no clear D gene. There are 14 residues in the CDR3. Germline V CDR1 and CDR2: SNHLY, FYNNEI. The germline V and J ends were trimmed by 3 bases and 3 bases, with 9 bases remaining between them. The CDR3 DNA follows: TGTGCCAGCAGTGAGCGGACGATCAATCAGCCCCAGCATTTT. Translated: CASSERTINQPQHF.

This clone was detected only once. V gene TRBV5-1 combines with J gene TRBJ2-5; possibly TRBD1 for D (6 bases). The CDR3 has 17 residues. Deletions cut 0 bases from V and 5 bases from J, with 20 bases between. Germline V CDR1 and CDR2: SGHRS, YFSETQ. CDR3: CASSLVRGNRAEETQYF. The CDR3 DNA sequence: TGCGCCAGCAGCTTGGTGCGAGGAAACAGGGCTGAGGAGACCCAGTACTTC.

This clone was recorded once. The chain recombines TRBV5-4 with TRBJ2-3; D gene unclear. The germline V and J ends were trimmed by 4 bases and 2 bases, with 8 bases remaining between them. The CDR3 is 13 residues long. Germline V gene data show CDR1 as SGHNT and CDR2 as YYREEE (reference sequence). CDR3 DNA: TGTGCCAGCAGCCTCTCTTACACAGATACGCAGTATTTT. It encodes CASSLSYTDTQYF.

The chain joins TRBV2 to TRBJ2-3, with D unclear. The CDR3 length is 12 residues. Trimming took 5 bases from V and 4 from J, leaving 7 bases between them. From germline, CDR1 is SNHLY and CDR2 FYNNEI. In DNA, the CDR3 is TGTGCCAGCAGTATGGTTTCAGATACGCAGTATTTT. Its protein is CASSMVSDTQYF.

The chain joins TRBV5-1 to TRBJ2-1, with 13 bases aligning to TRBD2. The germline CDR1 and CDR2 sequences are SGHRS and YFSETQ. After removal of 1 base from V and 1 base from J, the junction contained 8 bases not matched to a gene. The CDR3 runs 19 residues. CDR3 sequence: CASSLTRLAGGPSYNEQFF. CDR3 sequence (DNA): TGCGCCAGCAGCTTGACTCGACTAGCGGGAGGACCATCCTACAATGAGCAGTTCTTC.

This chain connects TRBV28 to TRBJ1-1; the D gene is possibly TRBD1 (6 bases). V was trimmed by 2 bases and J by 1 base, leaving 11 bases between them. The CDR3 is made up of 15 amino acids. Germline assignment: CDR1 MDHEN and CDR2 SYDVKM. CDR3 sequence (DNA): TGTGCCAGCAGTTTACCCCTGACAGGGAACACTGAAGCTTTCTTT. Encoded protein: CASSLPLTGNTEAFF.

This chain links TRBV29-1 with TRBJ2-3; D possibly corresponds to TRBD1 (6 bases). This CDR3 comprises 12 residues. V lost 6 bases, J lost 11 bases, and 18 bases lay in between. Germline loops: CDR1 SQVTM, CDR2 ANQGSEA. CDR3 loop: CSVDRDRPKQYF. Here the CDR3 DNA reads TGCAGCGTCGACCGAGACAGGCCAAAGCAGTATTTT.

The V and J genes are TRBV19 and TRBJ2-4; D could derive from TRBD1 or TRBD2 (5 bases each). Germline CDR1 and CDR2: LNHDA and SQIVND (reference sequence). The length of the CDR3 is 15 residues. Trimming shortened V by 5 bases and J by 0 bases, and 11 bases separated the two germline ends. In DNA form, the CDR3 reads TGTGCCAGTAGTCTTCCCGGGACAGCCAAAAACATTCAGTACTTC. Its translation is CASSLPGTAKNIQYF.

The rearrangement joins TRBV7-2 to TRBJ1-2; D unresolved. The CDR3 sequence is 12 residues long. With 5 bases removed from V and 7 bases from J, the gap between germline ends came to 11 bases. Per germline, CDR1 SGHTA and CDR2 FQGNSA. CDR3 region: CASSPYSRGYTF. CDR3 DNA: TGTGCCAGCAGCCCATACTCCCGTGGCTACACCTTC.

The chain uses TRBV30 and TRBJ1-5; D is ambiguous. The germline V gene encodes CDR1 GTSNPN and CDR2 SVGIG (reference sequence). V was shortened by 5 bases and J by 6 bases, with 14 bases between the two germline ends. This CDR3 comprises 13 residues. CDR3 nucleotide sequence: TGTGCCTGGGGAGTCAAGGGTAGTCAGCCCCAGCATTTT. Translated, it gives CAWGVKGSQPQHF.

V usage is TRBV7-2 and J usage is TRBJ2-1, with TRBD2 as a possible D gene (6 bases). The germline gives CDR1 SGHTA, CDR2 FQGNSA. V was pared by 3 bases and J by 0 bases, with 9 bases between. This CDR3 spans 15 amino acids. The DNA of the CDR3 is TGTGCCAGCAGCTTCTCCGGGAGCTCCTACAATGAGCAGTTCTTC. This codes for CASSFSGSSYNEQFF.

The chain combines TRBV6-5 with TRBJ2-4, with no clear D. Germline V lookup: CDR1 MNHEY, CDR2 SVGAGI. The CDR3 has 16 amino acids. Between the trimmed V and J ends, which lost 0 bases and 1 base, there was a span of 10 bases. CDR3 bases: TGTGCCAGCAGTTACTCGATAGGCAGCGCCAAAAACATTCAGTACTTC. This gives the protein CASSYSIGSAKNIQYF.

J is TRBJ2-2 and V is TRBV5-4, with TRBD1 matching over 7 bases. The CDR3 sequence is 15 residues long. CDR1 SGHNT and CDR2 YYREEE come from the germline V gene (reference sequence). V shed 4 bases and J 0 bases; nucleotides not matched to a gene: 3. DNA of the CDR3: TGTGCCAGCAGCCGGGGACAGTCGAACACCGGGGAGCTGTTTTTT. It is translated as CASSRGQSNTGELFF.

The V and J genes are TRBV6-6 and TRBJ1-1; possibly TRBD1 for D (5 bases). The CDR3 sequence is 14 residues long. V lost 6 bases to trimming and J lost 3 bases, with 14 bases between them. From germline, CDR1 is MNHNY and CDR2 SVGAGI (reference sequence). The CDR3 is CASSQRGADTEAFF. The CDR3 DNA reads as TGTGCCAGCAGCCAAAGAGGGGCGGACACTGAAGCTTTCTTT.

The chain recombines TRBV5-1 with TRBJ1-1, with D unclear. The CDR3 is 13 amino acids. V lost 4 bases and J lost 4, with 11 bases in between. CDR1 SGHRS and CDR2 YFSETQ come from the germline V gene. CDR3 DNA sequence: TGCGCCAGCAGCCTGATGTTGGGCACTGAAGCTTTCTTT. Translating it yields CASSLMLGTEAFF.

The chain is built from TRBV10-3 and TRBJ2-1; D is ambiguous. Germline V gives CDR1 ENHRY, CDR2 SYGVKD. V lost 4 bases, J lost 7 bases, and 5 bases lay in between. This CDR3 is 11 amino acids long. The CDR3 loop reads CAISGANEQFF. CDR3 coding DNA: TGTGCCATCAGTGGAGCAAATGAGCAGTTCTTC.

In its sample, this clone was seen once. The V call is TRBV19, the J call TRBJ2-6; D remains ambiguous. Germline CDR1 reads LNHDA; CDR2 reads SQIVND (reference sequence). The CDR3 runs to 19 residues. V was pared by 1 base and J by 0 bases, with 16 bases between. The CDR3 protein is CASSIAQQRSSSGANVLTF. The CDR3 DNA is TGTGCCAGTAGTATAGCGCAGCAGCGTTCTAGCTCTGGGGCCAACGTCCTGACTTTC. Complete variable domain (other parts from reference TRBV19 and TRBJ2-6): DGGITQSPKYLFRKEGQNVTLSCEQNLNHDAMYWYRQDPGQGLRLIYYSQIVNDFQKGDIAEGYSVSREKKESFPLTVTSAQKNPTAFYLCASSIAQQRSSSGANVLTFGAGSRLTVL.

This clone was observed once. CDR3 nucleotides: TGTGCCTCGAACCCTGGGTTACGGGGCTACACCTTC. The encoded protein is CASNPGLRGYTF. The gene calls are TRBV30 and TRBJ1-2; D is unclear. This CDR3 contains 12 residues. Germline V gene data show CDR1 as GTSNPN and CDR2 as SVGIG (reference sequence). The V end was cut by 7 bases, the J end by 8 bases, with 17 bases between.